Detailed here is one TCR beta chain. This specimen belongs to a study of fetal regulatory T cell absence and autoimmunity. Whole-study context: The IPEX patients lacked clinical diabetes but had exocrine pancreas autoimmunity.

Germline V lookup: CDR1 MNHEY, CDR2 SMNVEV (reference sequence). V gave up 5 bases and J gave up 7 bases; unmatched junction bases: 11. The CDR3 extends over 16 amino acids. This table comes from immunoSEQ multiplex PCR, and its TCRdb copy is limited to in-frame clones, with some not included. The sample lists 95,000 to 100,000 clones, around 72% occurring once. The source is a male donor with IPEX syndrome. The chain links TRBV27 to TRBJ1-6; 7 bases agree with TRBD1. The sample comprised pancreas tissue. The CDR3 reads CASSPRTGRPNSPLHF. The CDR3 DNA follows: TGTGCCAGCAGTCCCCGGACAGGTCGACCCAATTCACCCCTCCACTTT.